This entry features one TCR beta chain sequence. The repertoire was sequenced with immunoSEQ multiplex PCR; TCRdb's copy has only in-frame clones and lacks some. The table shows about 100,000 clones, with approximately 88% occurring only once. These data originate in a study of identifying expanded T cells in peripheral blood. CDR3 length: 15 amino acids. CDR1 SGHKS and CDR2 YYEKEE come from the germline V gene (reference sequence). Losses at the gene ends were 4 bases for V and 2 bases for J; bases not matched to a gene: 8. The sample comprised blood. The receptor's source is a person between 18 and 75 years old in good health. The chain recombines TRBV5-5 with TRBJ1-2; 7 nucleotides agree with TRBD1. In nucleotides, the CDR3 is TGTGCCAGCAGCCCCCGAGGGGGCGCGAACTATGGCTACACCTTC. It codes for CASSPRGGANYGYTF. Full variable domain (remainder filled in from reference TRBV5-5 and TRBJ1-2): DAGVTQSPTHLIKTRGQQVTLRCSPISGHKSVSWYQQVLGQGPQFIFQYYEKEERGRGNFPDRFSARQFPNYSSELNVNALLLGDSALYLCASSPRGGANYGYTFGSGTRLTVV.